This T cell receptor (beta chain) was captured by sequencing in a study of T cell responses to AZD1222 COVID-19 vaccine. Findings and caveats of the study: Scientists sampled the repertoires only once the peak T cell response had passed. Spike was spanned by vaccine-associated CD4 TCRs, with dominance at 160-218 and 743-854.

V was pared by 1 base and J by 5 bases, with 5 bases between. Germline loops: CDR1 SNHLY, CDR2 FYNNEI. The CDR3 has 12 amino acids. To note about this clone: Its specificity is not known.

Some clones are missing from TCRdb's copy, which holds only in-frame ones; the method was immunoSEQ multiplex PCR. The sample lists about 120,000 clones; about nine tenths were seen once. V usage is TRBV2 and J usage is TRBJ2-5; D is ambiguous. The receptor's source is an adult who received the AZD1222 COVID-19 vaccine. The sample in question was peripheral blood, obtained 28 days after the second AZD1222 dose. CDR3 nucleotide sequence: TGTGCCAGCAGTGAAGTCAGGGAGACCCAGTACTTC. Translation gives CASSEVRETQYF.